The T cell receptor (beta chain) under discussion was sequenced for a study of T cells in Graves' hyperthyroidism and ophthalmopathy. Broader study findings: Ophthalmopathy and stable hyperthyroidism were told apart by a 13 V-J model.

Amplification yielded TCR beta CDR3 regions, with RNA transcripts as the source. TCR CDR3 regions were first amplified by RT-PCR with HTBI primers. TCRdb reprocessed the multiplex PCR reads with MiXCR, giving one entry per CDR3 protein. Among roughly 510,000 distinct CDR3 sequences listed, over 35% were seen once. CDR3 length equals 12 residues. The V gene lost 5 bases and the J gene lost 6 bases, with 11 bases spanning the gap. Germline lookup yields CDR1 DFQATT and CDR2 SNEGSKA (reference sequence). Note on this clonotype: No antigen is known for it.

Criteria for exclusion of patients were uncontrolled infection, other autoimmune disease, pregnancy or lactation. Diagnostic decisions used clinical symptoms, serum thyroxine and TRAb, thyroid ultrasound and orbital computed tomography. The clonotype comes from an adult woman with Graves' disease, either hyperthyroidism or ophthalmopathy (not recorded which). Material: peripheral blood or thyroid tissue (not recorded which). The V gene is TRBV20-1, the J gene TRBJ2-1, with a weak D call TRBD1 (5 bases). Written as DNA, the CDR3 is TGCAGTGCTTTGGGGCCAATCAATGAGCAGTTCTTC. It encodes CSALGPINEQFF.